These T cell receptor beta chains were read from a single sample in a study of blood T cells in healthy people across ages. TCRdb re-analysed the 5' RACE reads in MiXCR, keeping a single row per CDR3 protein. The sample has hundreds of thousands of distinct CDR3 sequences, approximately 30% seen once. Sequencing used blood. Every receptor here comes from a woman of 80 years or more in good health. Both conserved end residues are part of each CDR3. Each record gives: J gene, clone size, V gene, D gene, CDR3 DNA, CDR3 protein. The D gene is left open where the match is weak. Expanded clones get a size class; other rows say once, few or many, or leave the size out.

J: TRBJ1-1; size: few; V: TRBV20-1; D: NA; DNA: TGCAGTGCTAGAGAAGGGGTTAGGGCAGCTTTCTTT; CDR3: CSAREGVRAAFF
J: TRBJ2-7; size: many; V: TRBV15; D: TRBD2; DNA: TGTGCCACCAGCAGAGATCTGGGAGGGTCCCACGAGCAGTACTTC; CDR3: CATSRDLGGSHEQYF
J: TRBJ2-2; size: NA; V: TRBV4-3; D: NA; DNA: TGCGCCAGCAGCCAAGATGGGCCACCCAGGGGTAACACCGGGGAGCTGTTTTTT; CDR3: CASSQDGPPRGNTGELFF
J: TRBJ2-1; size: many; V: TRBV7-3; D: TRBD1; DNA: TGTGCCAGCAGCTTTGGACAGGGCTCCTACAATGAGCAGTTCTTC; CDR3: CASSFGQGSYNEQFF
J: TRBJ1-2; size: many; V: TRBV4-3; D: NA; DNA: TGCGCCAGCAGCCACCAGACGGAGGTGAACTATGGCTACACCTTC; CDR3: CASSHQTEVNYGYTF
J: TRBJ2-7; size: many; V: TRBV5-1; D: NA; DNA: TGCGCCAGCAGCTACACCCCGGACAGTCATCCCTACGAGCAGTACTTC; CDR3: CASSYTPDSHPYEQYF
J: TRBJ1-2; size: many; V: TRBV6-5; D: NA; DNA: TGTGCCAGCAGTAGACAGCATAACTATGGCTACACCTTC; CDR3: CASSRQHNYGYTF
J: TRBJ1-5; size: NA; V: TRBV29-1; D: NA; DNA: TGCAGCGTGCGGGATGGGGCCAATCAGCCCCAGCATTTT; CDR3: CSVRDGANQPQHF
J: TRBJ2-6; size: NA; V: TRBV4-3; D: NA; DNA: TGCGCCAGCAGCCAAGGGTCCAGGGTCTCTGGGGCCAACGTCCTGACTTTC; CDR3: CASSQGSRVSGANVLTF
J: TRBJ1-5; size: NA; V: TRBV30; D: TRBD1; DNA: TGTGCCTGGAGTGGACAGGGTTTGAGCAATCAGCCCCAGCATTTT; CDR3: CAWSGQGLSNQPQHF
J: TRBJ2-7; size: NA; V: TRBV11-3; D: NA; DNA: TGTGCCAGCAGCCACGGACCTTCCTACGAGCAGTACTTC; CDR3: CASSHGPSYEQYF
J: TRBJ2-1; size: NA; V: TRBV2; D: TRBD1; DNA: TGTGCCACCGCCCTCCGGGACAGGGGACCCAATGAGCAGTTCTTC; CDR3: CATALRDRGPNEQFF
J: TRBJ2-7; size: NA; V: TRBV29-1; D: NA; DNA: TGCAGCGTTGAAGATCCGGAGAGGGGAGGCTACGAGCAGTACTTC; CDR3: CSVEDPERGGYEQYF
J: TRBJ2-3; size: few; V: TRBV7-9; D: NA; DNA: TGTGCCAGCAGCTACGACGGGGGGCCCCCCACAGATGCGCAGTATTTT; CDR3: CASSYDGGPPTDAQYF
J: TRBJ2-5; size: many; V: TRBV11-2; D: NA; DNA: TGTGCCAGCAGCTTAGCCCACCAGGCGGAGACACGACTCCAAGAGACCCAGTACTTC; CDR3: CASSLAHQAETRLQETQYF
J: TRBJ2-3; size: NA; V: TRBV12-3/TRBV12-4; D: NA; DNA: TGTGCCAGCAGTTTAAGGCGGGTAGACACAGATGCGCAGTATTTT; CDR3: CASSLRRVDTDAQYF
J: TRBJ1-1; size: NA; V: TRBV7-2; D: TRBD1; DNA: TGTGCCAGCAGCTGGAGGCGGACAGGGGGCGAGGCTTTCTTT; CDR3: CASSWRRTGGEAFF
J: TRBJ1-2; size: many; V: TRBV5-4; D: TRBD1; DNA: TGTGCCAGCAGCGATACAGGGGGAAGGGGCTACACCTTC; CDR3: CASSDTGGRGYTF
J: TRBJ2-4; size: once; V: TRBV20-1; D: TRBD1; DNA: TGCAGTGCTAGGGACAGGGCTGAGTACTTC; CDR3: CSARDRAEYF
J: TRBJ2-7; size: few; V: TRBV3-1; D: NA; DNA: TGTGCCAGCAGCCAACCCGGGACTTACAGCTCCTACGAGCAGTACTTC; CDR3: CASSQPGTYSSYEQYF
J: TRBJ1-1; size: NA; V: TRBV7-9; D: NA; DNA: TGTGCCAGCAGCTTTAACAGGGTGGGCACTGAAGCTTTCTTT; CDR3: CASSFNRVGTEAFF
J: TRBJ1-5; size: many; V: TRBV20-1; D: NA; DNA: TGCAGTGCTAGACAGGGCATAACAAATCAGCCCCAGCATTTT; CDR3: CSARQGITNQPQHF
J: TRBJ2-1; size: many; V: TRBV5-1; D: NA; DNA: TGCGCCAGCAGCTTGGATGCTGTTGAGGAGCAGTTCTTC; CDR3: CASSLDAVEEQFF
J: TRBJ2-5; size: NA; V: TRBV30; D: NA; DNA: TGTGCCTGGAGTGTAGGTATTAGCGGTCGCCAAGAGACCCAGTACTTC; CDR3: CAWSVGISGRQETQYF
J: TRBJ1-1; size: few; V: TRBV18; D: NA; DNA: TGTGCCAGCTCACCAATAAGGAACACTGAAGCTTTCTTT; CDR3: CASSPIRNTEAFF
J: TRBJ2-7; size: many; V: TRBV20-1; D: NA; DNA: TGCAGTGCTATCGAGCGGCTCTACGAGCAGTACTTC; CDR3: CSAIERLYEQYF
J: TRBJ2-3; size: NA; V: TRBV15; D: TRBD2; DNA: TGTGCCACCAGCAGCGGGACTGGCGGGGGGGGACGCACAGATACGCAGTATTTT; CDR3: CATSSGTGGGGRTDTQYF
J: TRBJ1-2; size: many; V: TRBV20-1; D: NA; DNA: TGCAGTGCTAGAGAACTCCTAGGACATGGCTACACCTTC; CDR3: CSARELLGHGYTF
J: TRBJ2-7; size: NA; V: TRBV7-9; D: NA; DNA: TGTGCCAGCAGCTTAGAGATGGCACCTAACGAGCAGTACTTC; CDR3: CASSLEMAPNEQYF
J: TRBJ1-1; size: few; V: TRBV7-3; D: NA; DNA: TGTGCCAGCAGCTTAAAGGGGTTCACTGAAGCTTTCTTT; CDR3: CASSLKGFTEAFF
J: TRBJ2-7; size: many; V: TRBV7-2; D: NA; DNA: TGTGCCAGCAGCTTAGGGTCAGGGGCCTTCGAGCAGTACTTC; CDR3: CASSLGSGAFEQYF
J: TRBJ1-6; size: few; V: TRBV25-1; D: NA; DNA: TGTGCCAGCAGTGAATCCACAGGGAGGACACCCCTCCACTTT; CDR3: CASSESTGRTPLHF
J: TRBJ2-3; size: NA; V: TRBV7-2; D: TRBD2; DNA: TGTGCCAGCATAGGGAGCGGGGCCCCAGATACGCAGTATTTT; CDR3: CASIGSGAPDTQYF
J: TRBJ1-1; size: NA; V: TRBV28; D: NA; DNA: TGTGCCAGCACTTTGGGGGGGGCGAACACTGAAGCTTTCTTT; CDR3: CASTLGGANTEAFF
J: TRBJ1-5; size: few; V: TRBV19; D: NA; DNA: TGTGCCAGTAGTACCAACAGGGCAGGCAATCAGCCCCAGCATTTT; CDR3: CASSTNRAGNQPQHF
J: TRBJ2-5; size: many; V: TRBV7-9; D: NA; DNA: TGTGCCAGCAGCTTAGAAACGGGAGAGACCCAGTACTTC; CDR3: CASSLETGETQYF
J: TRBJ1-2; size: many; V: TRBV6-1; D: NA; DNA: TGTGCCAGCAGTGAATCGGCGGGACCCGGTGGCTACACCTTC; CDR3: CASSESAGPGGYTF
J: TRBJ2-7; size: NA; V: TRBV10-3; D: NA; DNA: TGTGCCATCAGTGGGGGCGAGGATATCCCCTACGAGCAGTACTTC; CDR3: CAISGGEDIPYEQYF
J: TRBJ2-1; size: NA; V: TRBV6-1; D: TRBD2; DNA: TGTGCCAGCAGTCTAAGGGCACTAGCGGAGATGAATGAGCAGTTCTTC; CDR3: CASSLRALAEMNEQFF
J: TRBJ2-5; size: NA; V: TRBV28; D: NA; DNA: TGTGCCAGCAGTCCTCACAGTGAGCAGTACTTC; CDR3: CASSPHSEQYF